This T cell receptor (beta chain) came from a study of blood T cell repertoires in COVID-19. Donors were grouped by their self-reported clinical history. Produced via immunoSEQ multiplex PCR; TCRdb's table is partial and in-frame only. The table has fewer than 350,000 clones, about 85% seen once. Sequenced sample: PBMCs or T cells enriched from blood (not recorded which). The origin of this receptor is a woman in her forties or fifties who had recovered from COVID-19.

The CDR3 is CASSWDRRNQPQHF. CDR3 in DNA: TGTGCCAGCAGCTGGGACAGGAGAAATCAGCCCCAGCATTTT. The rearrangement links TRBV7-2 to TRBJ1-5; 8 bases align to TRBD1. The germline gives CDR1 SGHTA, CDR2 FQGNSA. The ends lost 4 bases at V and 4 bases at J; junction bases unmatched: 3. The CDR3 has 14 amino acids.